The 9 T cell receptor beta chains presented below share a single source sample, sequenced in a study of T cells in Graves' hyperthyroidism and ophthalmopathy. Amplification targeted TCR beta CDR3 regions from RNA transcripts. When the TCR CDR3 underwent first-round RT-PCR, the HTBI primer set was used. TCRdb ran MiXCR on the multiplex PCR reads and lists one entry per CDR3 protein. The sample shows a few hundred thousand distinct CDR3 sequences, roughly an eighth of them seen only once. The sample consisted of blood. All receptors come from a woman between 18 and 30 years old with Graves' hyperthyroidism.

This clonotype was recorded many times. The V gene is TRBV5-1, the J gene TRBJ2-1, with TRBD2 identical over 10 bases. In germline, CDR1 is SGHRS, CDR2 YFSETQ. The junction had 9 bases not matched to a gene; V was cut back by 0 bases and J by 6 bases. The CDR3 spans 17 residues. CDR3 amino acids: CASSLASGGAVGNEQFF. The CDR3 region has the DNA TGCGCCAGCAGCTTGGCTAGCGGGGGAGCGGTAGGCAATGAGCAGTTCTTC.

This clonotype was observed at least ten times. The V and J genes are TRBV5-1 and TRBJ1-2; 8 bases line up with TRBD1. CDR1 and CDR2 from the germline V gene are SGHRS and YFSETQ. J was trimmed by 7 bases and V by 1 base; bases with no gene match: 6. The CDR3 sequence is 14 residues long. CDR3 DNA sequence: TGCGCCAGCAGCTTGCGACAGGGGTGGTTTGGCTACACCTTC. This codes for CASSLRQGWFGYTF.

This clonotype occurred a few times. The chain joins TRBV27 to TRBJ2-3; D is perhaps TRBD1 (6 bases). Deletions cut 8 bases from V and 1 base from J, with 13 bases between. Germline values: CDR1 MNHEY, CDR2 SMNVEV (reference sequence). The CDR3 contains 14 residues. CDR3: CASAWKGGTDTQYF. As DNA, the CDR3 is TGTGCCAGCGCCTGGAAGGGGGGCACAGATACGCAGTATTTT.

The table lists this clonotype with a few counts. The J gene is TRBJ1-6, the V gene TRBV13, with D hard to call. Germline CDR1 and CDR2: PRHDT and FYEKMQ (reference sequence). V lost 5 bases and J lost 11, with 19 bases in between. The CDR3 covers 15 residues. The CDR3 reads CASSDRGNSGPPLHF. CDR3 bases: TGTGCCAGCAGCGACCGTGGGAATTCCGGTCCACCCCTCCACTTT.

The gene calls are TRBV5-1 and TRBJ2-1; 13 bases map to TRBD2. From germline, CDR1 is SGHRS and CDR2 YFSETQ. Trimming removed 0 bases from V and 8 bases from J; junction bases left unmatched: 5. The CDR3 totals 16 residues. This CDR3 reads CASSLGTSGSLHEQFF. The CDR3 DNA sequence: TGCGCCAGCAGCTTGGGGACTAGCGGGAGCCTCCATGAGCAGTTCTTC.

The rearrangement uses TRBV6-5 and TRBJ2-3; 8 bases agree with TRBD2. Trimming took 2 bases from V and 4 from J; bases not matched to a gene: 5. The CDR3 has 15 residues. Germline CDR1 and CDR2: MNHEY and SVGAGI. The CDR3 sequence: CASSYRAGAADTQYF. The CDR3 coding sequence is TGTGCCAGCAGTTACCGAGCGGGAGCTGCAGATACGCAGTATTTT.

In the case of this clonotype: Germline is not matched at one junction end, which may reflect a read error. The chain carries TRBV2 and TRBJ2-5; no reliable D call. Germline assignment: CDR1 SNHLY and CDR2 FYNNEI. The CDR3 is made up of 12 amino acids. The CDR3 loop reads CANSGFSETQYF. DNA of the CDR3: TGTGCCAACAGTGGGTTTTCAGAGACCCAGTACTTC.

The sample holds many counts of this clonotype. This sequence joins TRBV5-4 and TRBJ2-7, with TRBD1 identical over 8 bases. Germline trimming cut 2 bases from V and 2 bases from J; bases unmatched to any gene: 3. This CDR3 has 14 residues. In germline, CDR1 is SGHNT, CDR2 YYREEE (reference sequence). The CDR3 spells CASSFRGPTYEQYF. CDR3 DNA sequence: TGTGCCAGCAGCTTCAGGGGGCCAACCTACGAGCAGTACTTC.

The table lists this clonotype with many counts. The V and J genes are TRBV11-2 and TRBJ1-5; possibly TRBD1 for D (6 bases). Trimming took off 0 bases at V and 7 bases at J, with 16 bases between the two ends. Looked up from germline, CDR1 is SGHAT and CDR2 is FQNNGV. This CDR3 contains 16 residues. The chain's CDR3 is CASSLEGRAGAQPQHF. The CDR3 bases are TGTGCCAGCAGCTTAGAGGGGAGGGCAGGGGCCCAGCCCCAGCATTTT. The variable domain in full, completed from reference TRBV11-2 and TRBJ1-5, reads EAGVAQSPRYKIIEKRQSVAFWCNPISGHATLYWYQQILGQGPKLLIQFQNNGVVDDSQLPKDRFSAERLKGVDSTLKIQPAKLEDSAVYLCASSLEGRAGAQPQHFGDGTRLSIL.